Listed here are 31 T cell receptor beta chains from one sample, sequenced in a study of cytomegalovirus exposure and HLA in healthy donors (dated by TCRdb to about 2017). Preparation of the library involved the immunoSEQ multiplex PCR assay. For the multiplex PCR, a mixture combining 60 forward primers for TCR Vbeta segments and 13 reverse primers for TCR Jbeta segments was used. This immuneACCESS table, as held by TCRdb, lists in-frame sequences with V and J called but not all clones. Of the missing ones, under half trace to an unresolved V gene in checked studies; the others have no known cause. The sample records about 130,000 clones, around 83% of which are singletons. The ten most abundant clones make up approximately 2.5% of the sample. The material sequenced was PBMCs. The receptor set was obtained from a man over 45 in good health and CMV-seronegative.

The sample holds a few counts of this clone. V and J are TRBV2 and TRBJ1-5; no firm D call. CDR1 is SNHLY and CDR2 is FYNNEI in the germline V gene. The CDR3 loop spans 13 amino acids. V shed 3 bases and J shed 5 bases, with 8 bases lying between them. CDR3 in DNA: TGTGCCAGCAGTGAGACTGAAGATCAGCCCCAGCATTTT. Translation: CASSETEDQPQHF. The whole variable domain, filled in from reference TRBV2 and TRBJ1-5, reads EPEVTQTPSHQVTQMGQEVILRCVPISNHLYFYWYRQILGQKVEFLVSFYNNEISEKSEIFDDQFSVERPDGSNFTLKIRSTKLEDSAMYFCASSETEDQPQHFGDGTRLSIL.

As for this clone: A read error may account for a junction end that differs from germline. The genes are TRBV9 and TRBJ2-3, with D possibly TRBD2 on 8 matching bases. Germline loops: CDR1 SGDLS, CDR2 YYNGEE. The CDR3 is 16 amino acids. The CDR3 loop reads CASSVVAGGRTGTQYF. The CDR3 region has the DNA TGTGCCAGCAGCGTAGTGGCGGGGGGCAGGACAGGTACGCAGTATTTT.

The rearrangement links TRBV6-1 to TRBJ1-1, with 9 bases identical to TRBD1. CDR3 length: 14 amino acids. Germline V lookup: CDR1 MNHNS, CDR2 SASEGT. J gave up 3 bases and V 3 bases, and 2 bases lay outside the gene matches. DNA for the CDR3: TGTGCCAGCAGTGAGGACAGGGGCGACACTGAAGCTTTCTTT. This codes for CASSEDRGDTEAFF.

This clone has just a few counts. The V call is TRBV29-1, the J call TRBJ2-1; 9 bases fit TRBD2. This CDR3 contains 16 residues. Germline CDR1 and CDR2: SQVTM and ANQGSEA. The V segment lost 4 bases and the J segment 0 bases; nucleotides outside the gene matches: 7. This chain's CDR3 is CSVGSAGGSSYNEQFF. The CDR3, as DNA: TGCAGCGTTGGTTCCGCGGGGGGGAGCTCCTACAATGAGCAGTTCTTC.

V and J are TRBV5-1 and TRBJ2-1, with 9 positions matching TRBD2. The CDR3 totals 15 residues. Trimming cost V 4 bases and J 6 bases; bases outside gene matches: 8. Germline V gene lookup returns CDR1 SGHRS and CDR2 YFSETQ. The CDR3 sequence: CASSPGTSQGNEQFF. DNA for the CDR3: TGCGCCAGCAGCCCTGGGACTAGCCAGGGCAATGAGCAGTTCTTC.

This clone has a handful of counts. The J gene is TRBJ1-1, the V gene TRBV7-9; D might be TRBD1 (6 bases). There are 13 residues in the CDR3. Trimming cost V 4 bases and J 1 base, with 7 bases left between them. Per germline, CDR1 SEHNR and CDR2 FQNEAQ (reference sequence). CDR3 DNA: TGTGCCAGCAGCTGGACAGCGAACACTGAAGCTTTCTTT. Translated, it gives CASSWTANTEAFF.

This clone was detected once. The V and J genes are TRBV30 and TRBJ1-2; no clear D gene. Germline CDR1 is GTSNPN and CDR2 is SVGIG (reference sequence). Trimming left V 1 base short and J 3 bases short, with 9 bases between. The CDR3 contains 13 residues. The CDR3 sequence: CAWSGDSYYGYTF. The DNA for the CDR3 is TGTGCCTGGAGTGGTGACTCCTACTATGGCTACACCTTC.

In its sample, this clone was seen once. This sequence joins TRBV25-1 and TRBJ2-3; D not resolved. The CDR3 covers 14 residues. CDR1 MGHDK and CDR2 SYGVNS come from the germline V gene. V was pared by 7 bases and J by 7 bases, with 18 bases between. The DNA for the CDR3 is TGTGCCAGCAACCCATCCAGGTGGCCAAATACGCAGTATTTT. It is translated as CASNPSRWPNTQYF. Using reference TRBV25-1 and TRBJ2-3 for the parts outside the CDR3, the full variable domain is EADIYQTPRYLVIGTGKKITLECSQTMGHDKMYWYQQDPGMELHLIHYSYGVNSTEKGDLSSESTVSRIRTEHFPLTLESARPSHTSQYLCASNPSRWPNTQYFGPGTRLTVL.

The chain carries TRBV7-6 and TRBJ2-1; 10 bases are shared with TRBD1. Unmatched junction bases numbered 6, after V lost 2 bases and J lost 5 bases. The V gene's germline CDR1 is SGHVS and CDR2 FNYEAQ. This CDR3 is built from 16 residues. CDR3 in amino acids: CASSLPGTGEDNEQFF. The CDR3 DNA follows: TGTGCCAGCAGCTTACCGGGGACAGGGGAAGACAATGAGCAGTTCTTC.

This clone was picked up a small number of times. This chain joins TRBV6-1 and TRBJ1-2; D is perhaps TRBD1 (5 bases). Trimming removed 5 bases from V and 5 bases from J, with 9 bases in between. CDR1 and CDR2 from the germline V gene are MNHNS and SASEGT. This CDR3 comprises 12 residues. The CDR3 sequence: CASSSRQYGYTF. The CDR3, as DNA: TGTGCCAGCAGTTCGCGACAGTATGGCTACACCTTC.

This sequence joins TRBV9 and TRBJ1-6; 7 bases fit TRBD1. The V gene end was trimmed by 0 bases and the J gene end by 5 bases; junction bases not matched to a gene: 5. Germline CDR1 reads SGDLS; CDR2 reads YYNGEE. The CDR3 length is 16 residues. The chain's CDR3 is CASSVAGTENNSPLHF. As DNA, the CDR3 is TGTGCCAGCAGCGTAGCCGGGACAGAAAATAATTCACCCCTCCACTTT.

V usage is TRBV5-1 and J usage is TRBJ2-2; TRBD2 matches at 7 bases. The germline CDR1 and CDR2 sequences are SGHRS and YFSETQ. The CDR3 is 15 residues long. V dropped 2 bases and J dropped 5; count of bases not matched to a gene: 6. The CDR3 sequence is CASSFSWEGTGELFF. The CDR3 DNA is TGCGCCAGCAGCTTTTCTTGGGAGGGAACCGGGGAGCTGTTTTTT.

This clone came up once. This rearrangement joins TRBV30 to TRBJ2-1, with 7 positions matching TRBD2. Germline V CDR1 and CDR2: GTSNPN, SVGIG (reference sequence). Unmatched junction bases numbered 6, after V lost 1 base and J lost 0 bases. CDR3 length: 16 amino acids. The CDR3 DNA follows: TGTGCCTGGAGTGAGGAGATAGCGGGCTCCTACAATGAGCAGTTCTTC. This codes for CAWSEEIAGSYNEQFF.

The chain recombines TRBV4-2 with TRBJ2-3; 9 bases are shared with TRBD1. This CDR3 comprises 14 residues. The germline gives CDR1 LGHNA, CDR2 YNFKEQ. J was trimmed by 5 bases and V by 10 bases; bases with no gene match: 10. CDR3 protein: CATGGQGFGDTQYF. Here the CDR3 DNA reads TGTGCCACTGGAGGACAGGGGTTTGGAGATACGCAGTATTTT.

The rearrangement links TRBV6-7 to TRBJ2-1; 12 bases fit TRBD1. TRBV6-7 is known as an ORF, though its function is uncertain. The ends lost 5 bases at V and 0 bases at J; junction bases unmatched: 14. CDR3 length: 20 residues. The CDR3 DNA follows: TGTGCCAGCAGTGACAGAGGGGACAGGGGGCGGACTAGCTCCTACAATGAGCAGTTCTTC. Translation gives CASSDRGDRGRTSSYNEQFF.

The gene calls are TRBV6-5 and TRBJ2-3, with D possibly matching TRBD2 (6 bases). The CDR3 has 13 residues. The germline CDR1 and CDR2 sequences are MNHEY and SVGAGI. V shed 7 bases and J shed 5 bases, with 13 bases lying between them. CDR3 sequence: CASIPSGEDTQYF. The CDR3 DNA is TGTGCCAGCATCCCGTCGGGGGAAGATACGCAGTATTTT.

This clone was seen a handful of times. The gene calls are TRBV4-3 and TRBJ1-2, with unresolved D. This CDR3 is built from 17 residues. V gave up 0 bases and J gave up 2 bases, with 16 bases separating them. Germline lookup yields CDR1 LGHNA and CDR2 YSLEER. The chain's CDR3 is CASSQESMGGANYGYTF. CDR3 nucleotides: TGCGCCAGCAGCCAAGAGTCGATGGGAGGTGCAAACTATGGCTACACCTTC.

This sequence joins TRBV6-5 and TRBJ1-2; D not certain. CDR1 and CDR2 from the germline V gene are MNHEY and SVGAGI. V was pared by 5 bases and J by 0 bases, with 4 bases between. There are 12 residues in the CDR3. CDR3 bases: TGTGCCAGCAGTCCCGCTAACTATGGCTACACCTTC. It specifies CASSPANYGYTF.

CDR3 bases: TGTGCCAGCAGCGTCGACAGGGAAGAGACCCAGTACTTC. Its protein product is CASSVDREETQYF. V is TRBV4-2 and J is TRBJ2-5; TRBD1 matches 7 bases. The CDR3 is 13 amino acids. V lost 5 bases to trimming and J lost 3 bases; unmatched junction nucleotides: 3. Germline CDR1 LGHNA, CDR2 YNFKEQ.

The chain has TRBV7-9 and TRBJ2-1; TRBD2 agrees at 8 bases. Germline V lookup: CDR1 SEHNR, CDR2 FQNEAQ (reference sequence). The CDR3 runs 18 residues. V was clipped by 5 bases and J by 0 bases; unmatched bases: 12. The CDR3 sequence is CASSRGGAGGHSYNEQFF. For the CDR3, the DNA is TGTGCCAGCAGCCGAGGGGGGGCGGGGGGCCACTCCTACAATGAGCAGTTCTTC.

The chain joins TRBV6-5 to TRBJ1-5; a possible D gene is TRBD1 (5 bases). The CDR3 is made up of 15 amino acids. Trimming removed 2 bases at V and 2 bases at J, with 10 bases between. Per germline, CDR1 MNHEY and CDR2 SVGAGI. CDR3 region: CASSYNGGGNQPQHF. CDR3 in DNA: TGTGCCAGCAGTTACAACGGGGGTGGCAATCAGCCCCAGCATTTT.

This sequence joins TRBV4-1 and TRBJ1-1; a weak D match, TRBD1 (5 bases). The germline V and J ends were trimmed by 4 bases and 0 bases, with 12 bases remaining between them. The CDR3 has 15 residues. From germline, CDR1 is MGHRA and CDR2 YSYEKL. The CDR3 is CASSPLGGLNTEAFF. For the CDR3, the DNA is TGCGCCAGCAGCCCCTTGGGGGGACTGAACACTGAAGCTTTCTTT.

V and J are TRBV5-4 and TRBJ2-1, with TRBD2 as a possible D gene (5 bases). V shed 4 bases and J shed 6 bases, with 17 bases lying between them. CDR3 length: 15 residues. CDR1 SGHNT and CDR2 YYREEE come from the germline V gene (reference sequence). CDR3 sequence (DNA): TGTGCCAGCAGCCCTGACTATCTCGCGGGCAATGAGCAGTTCTTC. Translated: CASSPDYLAGNEQFF.

The chain couples TRBV5-1 to TRBJ1-1, with a possible D match to TRBD1 (6 bases). Germline V gene data show CDR1 as SGHRS and CDR2 as YFSETQ. There are 16 residues in the CDR3. Trimming removed 3 bases at V and 0 bases at J, with 15 bases between. In nucleotides, the CDR3 is TGCGCCAGCAGCTCGCAGGGAGACAGGATGAACACTGAAGCTTTCTTT. As protein: CASSSQGDRMNTEAFF.

The gene calls are TRBV6-1 and TRBJ1-1; 8 nucleotides align to TRBD1. Germline V lookup: CDR1 MNHNS, CDR2 SASEGT. V shed 6 bases and J 1 base; nucleotides not matched to a gene: 7. The CDR3 is 15 residues long. In DNA, the CDR3 is TGTGCCAGCAGCCGGGACAGGAATTCGAACACTGAAGCTTTCTTT. Its translation: CASSRDRNSNTEAFF.

The V and J genes are TRBV5-1 and TRBJ2-1, with TRBD2 matching 11 bases. The length of the CDR3 is 15 residues. The germline gives CDR1 SGHRS, CDR2 YFSETQ. Germline trimming cut 3 bases from V and 3 bases from J; bases unmatched to any gene: 2. CDR3 sequence: CASSSLAGGYNEQFF. The DNA of the CDR3 is TGCGCCAGCAGCTCCCTAGCGGGGGGCTACAATGAGCAGTTCTTC.

The V gene is TRBV19, the J gene TRBJ2-6; 7 positions agree with TRBD1. The trim removed 7 bases at V and 2 bases at J, leaving 5 bases unmatched. The germline CDR1 and CDR2 sequences are LNHDA and SQIVND (reference sequence). The CDR3 runs to 15 residues. The CDR3 protein is CASNPDRAGANVLTF. In DNA form, the CDR3 reads TGTGCCAGTAATCCCGACAGGGCTGGGGCCAACGTCCTGACTTTC.

There are a few counts of this clone. This chain connects TRBV4-3 to TRBJ2-1; 10 bases agree with TRBD1. The V segment lost 4 bases and the J segment 9 bases; nucleotides outside the gene matches: 9. This CDR3 comprises 15 residues. Germline lookup yields CDR1 LGHNA and CDR2 YSLEER. DNA of the CDR3: TGCGCCAGCAGCCCAGCGGGACAGGGGCAGGTTGAGCAGTTCTTC. It is translated as CASSPAGQGQVEQFF.

This clone was recorded once. The chain joins TRBV7-2 to TRBJ2-1; 9 bases line up with TRBD2. V shed 6 bases, J shed 8 bases, and the junction held 8 bases outside the gene matches. Germline CDR1 reads SGHTA; CDR2 reads FQGNSA. The CDR3 is made up of 14 amino acids. The CDR3 region is CASRPGLANDEQFF. CDR3 in DNA: TGTGCCAGCAGACCGGGACTAGCTAACGATGAGCAGTTCTTC.

This chain uses TRBV7-8 with TRBJ1-4; TRBD1 matches at 8 bases. CDR1 is SGHVS and CDR2 is FQNEAQ in the germline V gene. The CDR3 length is 15 residues. V dropped 5 bases and J dropped 7; count of bases not matched to a gene: 9. CDR3 coding DNA: TGTGCCAGCAGCACCCCAGGGGGCAGGGTTGAAAAACTGTTTTTT. It translates to CASSTPGGRVEKLFF.

The J gene is TRBJ2-3, the V gene TRBV6-1; 8 nucleotides match TRBD1. V shed 6 bases, J shed 4 bases, and the junction held 6 bases outside the gene matches. Germline loops: CDR1 MNHNS, CDR2 SASEGT. The length of the CDR3 is 14 residues. CDR3 in DNA: TGTGCCAGCAGGAGGACAGGGATAGCAGATACGCAGTATTTT. This encodes CASRRTGIADTQYF.